Presented here are 17 T cell receptor beta chains from one specimen sequenced in a study of blood T cell repertoires in COVID-19. Sequencing used immunoSEQ multiplex PCR; TCRdb keeps in-frame clones, though not all of them. This sample yields about 210,000 clones, of which 88% are seen a single time; approximately 1.5% belongs to the top ten. Input material: peripheral blood. The receptors stem from a man between 18 and 35 years old with active or convalescent COVID-19.

This chain connects TRBV7-2 to TRBJ2-7; D is possibly TRBD1 (5 bases). Germline V lookup: CDR1 SGHTA, CDR2 FQGNSA. CDR3 length equals 14 residues. Trimming removed 1 base from V and 4 bases from J, with 11 bases in between. In DNA, the CDR3 is TGTGCCAGCAGCTTAGTAGGGGCGCAGTACGAGCAGTACTTC. Translating gives CASSLVGAQYEQYF.

This CDR3 reads CATSDLLGSLSYEQYF. The CDR3 bases are TGTGCCACCAGTGATTTGCTGGGGAGTTTATCCTACGAGCAGTACTTC. The chain combines TRBV24-1 with TRBJ2-7, with D possibly TRBD2 on 5 matching bases. Deletions cut 0 bases from V and 1 base from J, with 12 bases between. The length of the CDR3 is 16 residues. Germline loops: CDR1 KGHDR, CDR2 SFDVKD.

The V and J genes are TRBV6-5 and TRBJ1-4; D ambiguous. Trimming pared 6 bases from V and 3 bases from J, leaving 14 bases between. The V gene's germline CDR1 is MNHEY and CDR2 SVGAGI. This CDR3 comprises 15 residues. The CDR3 nucleotides are TGTGCCAGCAGCCGATCTCCGGCGGCTAATGAAAAACTGTTTTTT. Amino acids: CASSRSPAANEKLFF.

The chain recombines TRBV28 with TRBJ1-6, with a possible D match to TRBD1 (6 bases). Germline-derived CDR1 and CDR2 are MDHEN and SYDVKM. The CDR3 runs to 17 residues. Between the trimmed V and J ends, which lost 3 bases and 5 bases, there was a span of 17 bases. The CDR3 DNA reads as TGTGCCAGCAGTTTTCTCAGGGGACGAAGAGATAATTCACCCCTCCACTTT. Translating gives CASSFLRGRRDNSPLHF.

The chain employs TRBV5-4 and TRBJ2-1; 11 bases match TRBD1. Germline V gives CDR1 SGHNT, CDR2 YYREEE (reference sequence). V shed 5 bases, J shed 6 bases, and the junction held 13 bases outside the gene matches. This CDR3 spans 17 amino acids. CDR3 in amino acids: CASSPQVGTGGFNEQFF. CDR3 bases: TGTGCCAGCAGTCCCCAGGTCGGGACAGGGGGATTCAATGAGCAGTTCTTC.

This clone has a single count. The chain combines TRBV5-4 with TRBJ2-1, with D possibly TRBD2 on 6 matching bases. The germline V gene has CDR1 SGHNT and CDR2 YYREEE (reference sequence). The CDR3 loop spans 15 amino acids. Trimming stripped 2 bases from V and 6 bases from J, with 15 bases between. CDR3 nucleotide sequence: TGTGCCAGCAGCTTACTTGGGACTTTGATCAATGAGCAGTTCTTC. This gives the protein CASSLLGTLINEQFF.

In its sample, this clone was seen a few times. The chain's CDR3 is CASSRSHSSNYGYTF. The CDR3 DNA reads as TGTGCCAGCAGCCGCTCCCACAGCTCTAACTATGGCTACACCTTC. V usage is TRBV11-2 and J usage is TRBJ1-2; D remains unclear. The CDR3 contains 15 residues. Germline loops: CDR1 SGHAT, CDR2 FQNNGV. V shed 5 bases and J shed 0 bases, with 13 bases lying between them.

The rearrangement links TRBV6-1 to TRBJ2-7; 8 bases fit TRBD2. Germline lookup yields CDR1 MNHNS and CDR2 SASEGT. V was pared by 2 bases and J by 5 bases, with 8 bases of the junction left unmatched. The CDR3 is 15 residues long. The CDR3 region has the DNA TGTGCCAGCAGTGAACGACCGGGAGGGTTGAACGAGCAGTACTTC. It yields the protein CASSERPGGLNEQYF.

This chain joins TRBV19 and TRBJ2-7; 8 nucleotides align to TRBD1. Germline lookup yields CDR1 LNHDA and CDR2 SQIVND (reference sequence). V trimming: 4 bases; J trimming: 4 bases; junction bases outside the gene matches: 9. The CDR3 has 15 amino acids. The CDR3 DNA follows: TGTGCCAGTAGTAGGTTTGGGCAGGGGGCATACGAGCAGTACTTC. This codes for CASSRFGQGAYEQYF.

The genes are TRBV2 and TRBJ1-1, with D possibly TRBD1 on 6 matching bases. The germline V gene encodes CDR1 SNHLY and CDR2 FYNNEI. The CDR3 has 16 residues. V was trimmed by 6 bases and J by 5 bases, leaving 22 bases between them. CDR3 DNA: TGTGCCAGCAGCGGTTCAGTAGACAGGCCATGGACTGAAGCTTTCTTT. It yields the protein CASSGSVDRPWTEAFF.

The J gene is TRBJ2-7, the V gene TRBV7-3; 9 nucleotides agree with TRBD1. This CDR3 comprises 14 residues. Germline V gene sequence: CDR1 SGHTA, CDR2 FQGTGA. The trim removed 8 bases at V and 3 bases at J, leaving 8 bases unmatched. The CDR3 DNA sequence: TGTGCCAGCGCCCGAGGACAGGGGCTCTACGAGCAGTACTTC. It is translated as CASARGQGLYEQYF.

This clone was detected only once. J is TRBJ1-1 and V is TRBV11-3; D is perhaps TRBD1 (5 bases). The CDR3 has 13 residues. V lost 1 base and J lost 4, with 7 bases in between. Germline V gives CDR1 SGHNT, CDR2 YENEEA. CDR3: CASSLVGGTEAFF. Here the CDR3 DNA reads TGTGCCAGCAGCTTAGTGGGGGGCACTGAAGCTTTCTTT.

The V call is TRBV4-2, the J call TRBJ2-7; the D is unclear. Deletions cut 0 bases from V and 5 bases from J, with 17 bases between. The CDR3 contains 16 residues. Germline assignment: CDR1 LGHNA and CDR2 YNFKEQ. The CDR3 coding sequence is TGTGCCAGCAGCCAAGAACGAGGTCTCCGGGTTGACGAGCAGTACTTC. This gives the protein CASSQERGLRVDEQYF.

Points on this clone: A junction end diverges from the germline sequence, so it may reflect a read error. The chain couples TRBV12-3 or TRBV12-4 to TRBJ2-7; TRBD1 agrees at 9 bases. CDR3 length: 13 amino acids. The CDR3 region is CASSLAYTGTGNF. The DNA of the CDR3 is TGTGCCAGCAGTTTAGCCTACACCGGGACAGGGAATTTC.

V is TRBV30 and J is TRBJ2-7; D is possibly TRBD2 (5 bases). CDR3 size: 14 residues. Trimming removed 0 bases at V and 4 bases at J, with 13 bases between. Germline V gene sequence: CDR1 GTSNPN, CDR2 SVGIG (reference sequence). The CDR3 loop is CAWSVGGSIYEQYF. CDR3 in DNA: TGTGCCTGGAGTGTAGGTGGGAGTATTTACGAGCAGTACTTC.

This clone was detected only once. The chain is built from TRBV27 and TRBJ1-4; D is ambiguous. With 6 bases removed from V and 0 bases from J, the gap between germline ends came to 11 bases. The CDR3 has 15 amino acids. CDR1 is MNHEY and CDR2 is SMNVEV in the germline V gene (reference sequence). As DNA, the CDR3 is TGTGCCAGCAGGACCGGGATTGCAACTAATGAAAAACTGTTTTTT. This encodes CASRTGIATNEKLFF.

The V and J genes are TRBV6-1 and TRBJ1-5, with D perhaps matching TRBD1 (5 bases). Germline-derived CDR1 and CDR2 are MNHNS and SASEGT. With 3 bases removed from V and 3 bases from J, the gap between germline ends came to 9 bases. The CDR3 is 14 amino acids. For the CDR3, the DNA is TGTGCCAGCAGTGACCAGACAGACAATCAGCCCCAGCATTTT. As protein: CASSDQTDNQPQHF.